The 27 T cell receptor beta chains listed next were all sequenced from one sample in a study of Ad26.COV2.S vaccination and SARS-CoV-2 variants. Treatment given: some 20 received Ad26.COV2.S at low or high dose, single or two shots; 5 received placebo; per-sample allocation not given. Collection of samples fell on day 63 after the first vaccine or placebo injection. Generated by immunoSEQ multiplex PCR, the TCRdb table keeps only in-frame clones and is missing some. Here the sample spans some 290,000 clones, 70% to 90% being singletons. The material was peripheral blood, obtained in a trial of Ad26.COV2.S vaccine versus placebo. The source is a person aged 18 to 59 who received the Ad26.COV2.S COVID-19 vaccine or a placebo.

The genes are TRBV9 and TRBJ1-3; D is unclear. CDR1 and CDR2 (germline): SGDLS, YYNGEE. CDR3 length: 14 residues. V shed 1 base and J shed 8 bases, with 13 bases lying between them. The DNA of the CDR3 is TGTGCCAGCAGCGTAAGTCCAGGAGGAGACACCATATATTTT. It specifies CASSVSPGGDTIYF.

The chain carries TRBV2 and TRBJ1-3; D remains ambiguous. V lost 2 bases, J lost 8 bases, and 7 bases lay in between. CDR1 is SNHLY, CDR2 FYNNEI, per germline. The CDR3 covers 12 residues. The CDR3 region is CASSERRYTIYF. CDR3 sequence (DNA): TGTGCCAGCAGTGAAAGGAGGTACACCATATATTTT.

CDR3 protein: CASRAGPSYGYTF. CDR3 nucleotide sequence: TGTGCCAGCAGGGCAGGGCCAAGCTATGGCTACACCTTC. This chain connects TRBV27 to TRBJ1-2, with D tentatively TRBD1 (5 bases). The CDR3 contains 13 residues. Looked up from germline, CDR1 is MNHEY and CDR2 is SMNVEV (reference sequence). V was pared by 6 bases and J by 4 bases, with 12 bases between.

The chain is built from TRBV19 and TRBJ1-4, with TRBD1 matching 8 bases. The CDR3 has 15 residues. Germline V gene lookup returns CDR1 LNHDA and CDR2 SQIVND (reference sequence). V was clipped by 6 bases and J by 6 bases; unmatched bases: 9. CDR3 bases: TGTGCCAGTAGAAAAGGGGACAGGCTCGATGAAAAACTGTTTTTT. This gives the protein CASRKGDRLDEKLFF.

This clone was recorded only once. This chain connects TRBV24-1 to TRBJ2-3; 7 nucleotides align to TRBD1. With V trimmed by 4 bases and J by 7 bases, 13 bases remained unmatched. Germline loops: CDR1 KGHDR, CDR2 SFDVKD. The CDR3 sequence is 16 residues long. In DNA form, the CDR3 reads TGTGCCACCAGTGACACAGGGGCCCGCCCTATCAATACGCAGTATTTT. Amino acids: CATSDTGARPINTQYF.

The V call is TRBV15, the J call TRBJ2-7; 8 bases fit TRBD2. Trimming at V came to 3 bases and at J to 2 bases, leaving 3 bases not matched to a gene. The CDR3 runs 14 residues. CDR1 and CDR2 (germline): LNHNV, YYDKDF (reference sequence). CDR3 DNA: TGTGCCACCAGCAGGGGACTAGTTCCCTACGAGCAGTACTTC. Translated: CATSRGLVPYEQYF.

J is TRBJ2-7 and V is TRBV29-1; 7 bases are shared with TRBD1. The germline gives CDR1 SQVTM, CDR2 ANQGSEA. The CDR3 covers 14 residues. The V segment lost 4 bases and the J segment 5 bases; nucleotides outside the gene matches: 11. The CDR3 DNA reads as TGCAGCGTTGCCCGAGACAGGGCGACCCACGAGCAGTACTTC. The encoded protein is CSVARDRATHEQYF.

The genes are TRBV10-3 and TRBJ2-5; no clear D. The CDR3 is 16 amino acids. V gave up 3 bases and J gave up 7 bases, with 21 bases separating them. The germline V gene encodes CDR1 ENHRY and CDR2 SYGVKD. CDR3 loop: CAISDQNRKDSGTQYF. The CDR3 nucleotides are TGTGCCATCAGTGATCAGAACCGAAAAGACTCGGGGACCCAGTACTTC.

The chain links TRBV18 to TRBJ1-1; D perhaps matches TRBD1 (6 bases). Germline V gene lookup returns CDR1 KGHSH and CDR2 LQKENI. V lost 1 base and J 4 bases, leaving 13 bases between the germline ends. The CDR3 runs 15 residues. The CDR3 here is CASSPLTGAGTEAFF. DNA of the CDR3: TGTGCCAGCTCACCACTGACGGGGGCGGGCACTGAAGCTTTCTTT.

The chain combines TRBV7-9 with TRBJ1-2, with D hard to call. V was shortened by 1 base and J by 3 bases, with 6 bases between the two germline ends. The CDR3 loop spans 13 amino acids. Germline loops: CDR1 SEHNR, CDR2 FQNEAQ (reference sequence). The CDR3 nucleotides are TGTGCCAGCAGCTTAGGAGCTGACTATGGCTACACCTTC. Residues: CASSLGADYGYTF.

The chain recombines TRBV3-1 (or the pseudogene TRBV3-2) with TRBJ1-6, with 7 bases aligning to TRBD1. CDR3 length equals 14 residues. The trim removed 4 bases at V and 8 bases at J, leaving 5 bases unmatched. The germline V gene encodes CDR1 LGHDT and CDR2 YNNKEL (reference sequence). Here the CDR3 DNA reads TGTGCCAGCAGCCCCCAGGGGGGAGATTCACCCCTCCACTTT. This gives the protein CASSPQGGDSPLHF.

The CDR3 nucleotides read TGTGCCAGCTCAACCCACGTTGCCACTAATGAAAAACTGTTTTTT. Translated: CASSTHVATNEKLFF. The V call is TRBV18, the J call TRBJ1-4, with D uncertain. The germline V and J ends were trimmed by 5 bases and 2 bases, with 12 bases remaining between them. Germline CDR1 reads KGHSH; CDR2 reads LQKENI. The length of the CDR3 is 15 residues.

V usage is TRBV28 and J usage is TRBJ1-2; tentatively, D is TRBD1 (5 bases). Germline CDR1 and CDR2: MDHEN and SYDVKM. V gave up 2 bases and J gave up 4 bases, with 17 bases separating them. This CDR3 has 16 amino acids. The CDR3 reads CASSLRGGVGSYGYTF. The CDR3 DNA reads TGTGCCAGCAGTTTACGGGGGGGAGTGGGGTCCTATGGCTACACCTTC.

The chain uses TRBV5-1 and TRBJ1-1, with 8 positions matching TRBD1. Germline values: CDR1 SGHRS, CDR2 YFSETQ. The CDR3 sequence is 14 residues long. After removal of 2 bases from V and 4 bases from J, the junction contained 4 bases not matched to a gene. As DNA, the CDR3 is TGCGCCAGCAGCTTTTCCCAGGGGGCCACTGAAGCTTTCTTT. Translated: CASSFSQGATEAFF.

The J gene is TRBJ2-3, the V gene TRBV6-6; D is uncertain. The CDR3 has 15 amino acids. V was pared by 0 bases and J by 2 bases, with 9 bases between. Germline CDR1 is MNHNY and CDR2 is SVGAGI (reference sequence). CDR3 coding DNA: TGTGCCAGCAGTTACTCGGTGAAACACACAGATACGCAGTATTTT. This gives the protein CASSYSVKHTDTQYF.

Concerning this clone: Other nucleotide sequences in the sample specify the same CDR3. The V and J genes are TRBV28 and TRBJ1-3; 8 bases are a match to TRBD1. V dropped 3 bases and J dropped 0; count of bases not matched to a gene: 1. The CDR3 is made up of 15 amino acids. CDR1 is MDHEN and CDR2 is SYDVKM in the germline V gene. Here the CDR3 reads CASSLGTGSGNTIYF. The DNA of the CDR3 is TGTGCCAGCAGTTTGGGGACAGGCTCTGGAAACACCATATATTTT.

The genes are TRBV28 and TRBJ1-4; D possibly corresponds to TRBD1 (5 bases). V was cut by 5 bases and J by 4 bases, with 17 bases left in between. Germline CDR1 reads MDHEN; CDR2 reads SYDVKM. The CDR3 runs to 16 residues. CDR3 region: CASSPSEEGNNEKLFF. The CDR3 nucleotides are TGTGCCAGCAGTCCCTCCGAGGAGGGGAATAATGAAAAACTGTTTTTT.

In regard to this clone: Different DNA sequences within this sample yield the same CDR3. The chain employs TRBV5-1 and TRBJ2-5, with D tentatively TRBD1 or TRBD2 (5 bases each). Trimming shortened V by 0 bases and J by 5 bases, and 11 bases separated the two germline ends. The CDR3 extends over 14 amino acids. The germline gives CDR1 SGHRS, CDR2 YFSETQ. CDR3 DNA: TGCGCCAGCAGCTTGGTCGGGGCGGAGGAGACCCAGTACTTC. This codes for CASSLVGAEETQYF. Combining the CDR3 with reference TRBV5-1 and TRBJ2-5 gives the whole variable domain KAGVTQTPRYLIKTRGQQVTLSCSPISGHRSVSWYQQTPGQGLQFLFEYFSETQRNKGNFPGRFSGRQFSNSRSEMNVSTLELGDSALYLCASSLVGAEETQYFGPGTRLLVL.

The chain combines TRBV6-5 with TRBJ1-1, with D tentatively TRBD1 (5 bases). This CDR3 has 15 amino acids. Trimming pared 7 bases from V and 3 bases from J, leaving 18 bases between. CDR1 and CDR2 (germline): MNHEY, SVGAGI. CDR3 protein: CASMGGVWSDTEAFF. CDR3 sequence (DNA): TGTGCCAGCATGGGGGGAGTTTGGTCGGACACTGAAGCTTTCTTT.

There are a few counts of this clone. V gene TRBV6-1 combines with J gene TRBJ2-7; D ambiguous. The CDR3 spans 13 residues. Germline loops: CDR1 MNHNS, CDR2 SASEGT. Trimming took off 1 base at V and 4 bases at J, with 8 bases between the two ends. The CDR3 sequence: CASSEGNGYEQYF. The CDR3 region has the DNA TGTGCCAGCAGTGAAGGGAATGGGTACGAGCAGTACTTC.

V gene TRBV6-5 combines with J gene TRBJ1-4; 9 bases agree with TRBD1. Germline assignment: CDR1 MNHEY and CDR2 SVGAGI. V lost 6 bases and J lost 7; bases outside the gene matches: 6. CDR3 length: 14 amino acids. CDR3 residues: CASSPDRGTEKLFF. As DNA, the CDR3 is TGTGCCAGCAGCCCGGACAGGGGAACTGAAAAACTGTTTTTT.

CDR3 bases: TGTGCCAGCAGCCAAGGCTGGGCTCGGGAGCAGTTCTTC. This gives the protein CASSQGWAREQFF. The chain employs TRBV3-1 (or the pseudogene TRBV3-2) and TRBJ2-1; unclear D gene. The CDR3 consists of 13 residues. V shed 1 base and J shed 10 bases, with 11 bases lying between them. Germline CDR1 and CDR2: LGHDT and YNNKEL (reference sequence).

The V call is TRBV7-9, the J call TRBJ2-5, with 8 bases fitting TRBD1. This CDR3 contains 15 residues. Germline CDR1 SEHNR, CDR2 FQNEAQ (reference sequence). The J segment lost 5 bases and the V segment lost 1 base, leaving 6 bases of the junction unmatched. CDR3 sequence (DNA): TGTGCCAGCAGCTTAGTGACAGGGGCAGAGGAGACCCAGTACTTC. Translating gives CASSLVTGAEETQYF.

J is TRBJ1-2 and V is TRBV18, with D uncertain. This CDR3 spans 14 amino acids. CDR1 and CDR2 (germline): KGHSH, LQKENI. Trimming cost V 3 bases and J 1 base, with 9 bases left between them. CDR3: CASSPAGVNYGYTF. The CDR3 nucleotides are TGTGCCAGCTCACCGGCAGGAGTTAACTATGGCTACACCTTC.

V usage is TRBV5-1 and J usage is TRBJ1-5, with D perhaps matching TRBD1 (5 bases). With 0 bases removed from V and 3 bases from J, the gap between germline ends came to 10 bases. Per the germline V gene, CDR1 is SGHRS and CDR2 is YFSETQ. The CDR3 covers 15 residues. CDR3 coding DNA: TGCGCCAGCAGCTTGGCGGGGGTGATCAATCAGCCCCAGCATTTT. It specifies CASSLAGVINQPQHF.

This chain connects TRBV15 to TRBJ1-5, with D tentatively TRBD1 (6 bases). The CDR3 runs to 18 residues. CDR1 LNHNV and CDR2 YYDKDF come from the germline V gene (reference sequence). Trimming cost V 0 bases and J 0 bases, with 15 bases left between them. The CDR3 spells CATSRERGAGYSNQPQHF. The CDR3 nucleotides read TGTGCCACCAGCAGAGAAAGGGGGGCTGGTTATAGCAATCAGCCCCAGCATTTT.

The gene calls are TRBV5-6 and TRBJ2-2; D unclear. In germline, CDR1 is SGHDT, CDR2 YYEEEE. V shed 0 bases and J shed 5 bases, with 14 bases lying between them. The CDR3 has 16 residues. The CDR3 region has the DNA TGTGCCAGCAGCTTGGCCCCAGCCGGCGGAACCGGGGAGCTGTTTTTT. Translating gives CASSLAPAGGTGELFF.